These 14 T cell receptor beta chains share one sample of origin, sequenced in a study of blood T cell repertoires in COVID-19. The assay was immunoSEQ multiplex PCR, and TCRdb's table has in-frame clones only and misses some. The table records approximately 120,000 clones, about 85% of them present only once. The sequenced material came from peripheral blood. Every receptor here comes from a man between 60 and 75 years old with acute or convalescent COVID-19.

The chain employs TRBV28 and TRBJ2-5; D might be TRBD1 (6 bases). Looked up from germline, CDR1 is MDHEN and CDR2 is SYDVKM. The CDR3 covers 14 residues. Trimming stripped 5 bases from V and 4 bases from J, with 14 bases between. The CDR3 loop reads CASSNPTGLETQYF. For the CDR3, the DNA is TGTGCCAGCAGTAACCCCACAGGGCTAGAGACCCAGTACTTC.

The chain is built from TRBV9 and TRBJ2-7; 8 bases are a match to TRBD1. This CDR3 is built from 14 residues. V gave up 3 bases and J gave up 5 bases; unmatched junction bases: 7. In germline, CDR1 is SGDLS, CDR2 YYNGEE. The CDR3 DNA reads TGTGCCAGCAGCGCTCGGACAGGGCAGGACGAGCAGTACTTC. Its translation: CASSARTGQDEQYF. The full variable domain, with the rest looked up from reference TRBV9 and TRBJ2-7, is DSGVTQTPKHLITATGQRVTLRCSPRSGDLSVYWYQQSLDQGLQFLIQYYNGEERAKGNILERFSAQQFPDLHSELNLSSLELGDSALYFCASSARTGQDEQYFGPGTRLTVT.

The chain joins TRBV5-1 to TRBJ2-7, with 7 positions matching TRBD2. The J segment lost 1 base and the V segment lost 4 bases, leaving 5 bases of the junction unmatched. Looked up from germline, CDR1 is SGHRS and CDR2 is YFSETQ. The length of the CDR3 is 14 residues. CDR3 sequence: CASSTGTISYEQYF. CDR3 nucleotide sequence: TGCGCCAGCAGCACCGGGACTATTTCCTACGAGCAGTACTTC.

The V and J genes are TRBV19 and TRBJ2-7; 8 bases map to TRBD2. Germline CDR1 and CDR2: LNHDA and SQIVND (reference sequence). The CDR3 has 15 residues. Losses at the gene ends were 10 bases for V and 0 bases for J; bases not matched to a gene: 11. CDR3 sequence (DNA): TGTGCCACCTCCGACACTAGCGGAAACTCCTACGAGCAGTACTTC. It translates to CATSDTSGNSYEQYF.

The chain couples TRBV18 to TRBJ1-2; the D is unclear. Germline assignment: CDR1 KGHSH and CDR2 LQKENI. V was clipped by 3 bases and J by 2 bases, with 10 bases between them. The CDR3 extends over 14 amino acids. The CDR3 reads CASSPLAANYGYTF. As DNA, the CDR3 is TGTGCCAGCTCACCCTTGGCGGCGAACTATGGCTACACCTTC.

As regards this clone: One end of the junction fails to match germline, which may point to a read error. This chain links TRBV7-7 with TRBJ1-3; D unresolved. Germline V gives CDR1 SSHAT, CDR2 FNYEAQ (reference sequence). The CDR3 is made up of 15 amino acids. The CDR3 sequence: CASSRRLPSGNTIYF. CDR3 bases: TGTGCTAGCAGCCGCAGGTTACCCTCTGGAAACACCATATATTTT.

The chain carries TRBV30 and TRBJ2-2; a weak D match, TRBD1 (6 bases). Trimming cost V 5 bases and J 1 base, with 8 bases left between them. CDR3 length: 13 amino acids. Germline-derived CDR1 and CDR2 are GTSNPN and SVGIG (reference sequence). The CDR3: CAWQGMNTGELFF. Here the CDR3 DNA reads TGTGCCTGGCAGGGGATGAACACCGGGGAGCTGTTTTTT.

The gene calls are TRBV5-1 and TRBJ1-2; the D is unclear. CDR1 and CDR2 (germline): SGHRS, YFSETQ. The CDR3 has 12 amino acids. V lost 4 bases to trimming and J lost 8 bases, with 12 bases between them. The CDR3, as DNA: TGCGCCAGCAGCGCCCCACAGTCCGGCTACACCTTC. It translates to CASSAPQSGYTF.

This clone was counted only a few times. The V gene is TRBV7-3, the J gene TRBJ2-3, with 7 nucleotides matching TRBD1. The CDR3 has 13 amino acids. Germline-derived CDR1 and CDR2 are SGHTA and FQGTGA. With V trimmed by 5 bases and J by 6 bases, 5 bases remained unmatched. DNA of the CDR3: TGTGCCAGCAGCAGGGGACAGATGGATACGCAGTATTTT. This codes for CASSRGQMDTQYF.

The rearrangement links TRBV28 to TRBJ2-1; D might be TRBD2 (6 bases). V gave up 5 bases and J gave up 1 base, with 18 bases separating them. This CDR3 has 17 amino acids. The V gene's germline CDR1 is MDHEN and CDR2 SYDVKM. This CDR3 reads CASSRAAGSTSYNEQFF. Written as DNA, the CDR3 is TGTGCCAGCAGTCGGGCAGCCGGGAGTACATCCTACAATGAGCAGTTCTTC.

This sequence joins TRBV19 and TRBJ1-2, with 8 bases identical to TRBD1. The germline V gene encodes CDR1 LNHDA and CDR2 SQIVND (reference sequence). The CDR3 has 14 residues. The ends lost 4 bases at V and 3 bases at J; junction bases unmatched: 4. CDR3 sequence reads: CASSTRQGHYGYTF. The CDR3 region has the DNA TGTGCCAGTAGTACCCGACAGGGGCACTATGGCTACACCTTC.

Regarding this clone: This specimen includes other DNA sequences encoding the same CDR3. The chain uses TRBV12-3 or TRBV12-4 and TRBJ2-1; 7 positions match TRBD1. CDR3 length equals 13 residues. V shed 5 bases, J shed 4 bases, and the junction held 2 bases outside the gene matches. The CDR3 DNA sequence: TGTGCCAGCAGTCCGACAGGGTACAATGAGCAGTTCTTC. It is translated as CASSPTGYNEQFF.

The CDR3 nucleotides are TGTGCCAGCACCCAAGACGGGAGCCGAAGCTACGAGCAGTACTTC. It is translated as CASTQDGSRSYEQYF. This rearrangement joins TRBV6-6 to TRBJ2-7; perhaps TRBD2 as D (6 bases). Germline V lookup: CDR1 MNHNY, CDR2 SVGAGI (reference sequence). The CDR3 loop spans 15 amino acids. Between the trimmed V and J ends, which lost 7 bases and 3 bases, there was a span of 19 bases.

As for this clone: The sample contains more than one DNA sequence encoding this CDR3. This chain joins TRBV5-4 and TRBJ1-1; TRBD1 matches 7 bases. Germline CDR1 is SGHNT and CDR2 is YYREEE (reference sequence). This CDR3 is built from 14 residues. With V trimmed by 4 bases and J by 1 base, 4 bases remained unmatched. The CDR3 DNA follows: TGTGCCAGCAGCCTGGGACAGCCGAACACTGAAGCTTTCTTT. It yields the protein CASSLGQPNTEAFF.